This T cell receptor beta chain was sequenced for a study of cytomegalovirus exposure and HLA in healthy donors. Primers: 60 Vbeta forward and 13 Jbeta reverse. Data came from immunoSEQ multiplex PCR; TCRdb stores just in-frame clones and leaves some out. The repertoire holds 100,000 to 150,000 clones, with 60% to 85% as singletons. The CDR3 contains 14 residues. Germline CDR1 is MDHEN and CDR2 is SYDVKM. The V end lost 4 bases, the J end lost 4 bases, and 13 bases lay between the germline ends. Sequenced sample: PBMCs. This TCR was sampled from a female donor in good health and CMV-seropositive. This rearrangement joins TRBV28 to TRBJ1-2; the D gene is possibly TRBD1 (6 bases). The CDR3 DNA is TGTGCCAGCAGTTCCCCTGACAGGTTCTATGGCTACACCTTC. Protein: CASSSPDRFYGYTF.